This T cell receptor beta chain comes out of a study of blood T cells in healthy people across ages. Notes on the study in general: Investigators viewed diversity estimates from one million T cells as underestimates, the study reported. Strong correlation linked observed beta diversity and percent naive T cells.

Through a sample-barcoded 5' primer and a J-beta primer mix, a second PCR was run for roughly 7 to 12 cycles. A single record per CDR3 protein comes from TCRdb applying MiXCR to the 5' RACE reads. The repertoire consists of about 1.6 million distinct CDR3 sequences, with 34% occurring once and the leading ten covering about 11%. Note on this clonotype: The antigen is unknown.

The V gene's germline CDR1 is DFQATT and CDR2 SNEGSKA (reference sequence). The CDR3 loop spans 10 amino acids. V dropped 4 bases and J dropped 6 bases, with 6 bases sitting between them. This receptor was identified in a woman between 25 and 40 years old in good health. This chain links TRBV20-1 with TRBJ1-2; D not resolved. The sample was blood. In DNA form, the CDR3 reads TGCAGTGCTACGTGGAATGGCTACACCTTC. Protein product: CSATWNGYTF.